This is a list of T cell receptor beta chains from one sample in a study of blood T cell repertoires in COVID-19. Some clones are missing from TCRdb's copy, which holds only in-frame ones; the method was immunoSEQ multiplex PCR. The data show around 290,000 clones, 90% seen once. Sequencing was performed on PBMCs or T cells enriched from blood (not recorded which). Receptors originate from a woman aged 25-40 years who had recovered from COVID-19. Each CDR3 is given with its conserved first and last residue. A D gene is named only where the DNA matches it firmly. Only some rows state a clone size, as once, few, many or a class for expanded clones.

clone size	V gene	J gene	D gene	CDR3 protein	CDR3 DNA
.	TRBV28	TRBJ2-7	TRBD2	CASSSGLAGAYEQYF	TGTGCCAGCAGTTCTGGACTAGCGGGAGCCTACGAGCAGTACTTC
few	TRBV24-1	TRBJ1-5	.	CATSARGYQPQHF	TGTGCCACCAGTGCCAGGGGTTATCAGCCCCAGCATTTT
.	TRBV5-4	TRBJ2-3	TRBD2	CASNLGLGYDTQYF	TGTGCCAGCAACCTGGGACTAGGTTATGATACGCAGTATTTT
.	TRBV5-1	TRBJ2-6	TRBD1	CASSLRPGQGLSGANVLTF	TGCGCCAGCAGCTTACGCCCCGGACAGGGACTCTCTGGGGCCAACGTCCTGACTTTC
.	TRBV19	TRBJ1-4	.	CASSMEVTGEKLFF	TGTGCCAGTAGTATGGAGGTGACGGGGGAAAAACTGTTTTTT
.	TRBV5-1	TRBJ2-3	TRBD2	CASSSSGLAGAITTDTQYF	TGCGCCAGCAGCTCGAGCGGACTAGCGGGAGCCATTACCACAGATACGCAGTATTTT
.	TRBV7-3	TRBJ2-1	.	CASSPRGANYNEQFF	TGTGCCAGCAGTCCCCGGGGGGCTAACTACAATGAGCAGTTCTTC
.	TRBV28	TRBJ2-2	.	CASSWVATGELFF	TGTGCCAGCAGTTGGGTAGCGACCGGGGAGCTGTTTTTT
.	TRBV28	TRBJ2-7	.	CASSFYSYEQYF	TGTGCCAGCAGTTTTTATTCCTACGAGCAGTACTTC
.	TRBV4-3	TRBJ1-2	.	CASSQVISTGGTYGYTF	TGCGCCAGCAGCCAAGTAATCAGTACGGGGGGCACCTATGGCTACACCTTC
.	TRBV29-1	TRBJ1-3	.	CSVGQTPGNTIYF	TGCAGCGTCGGACAGACACCGGGAAACACCATATATTTT
.	TRBV11-2	TRBJ2-5	TRBD2	CASSLGERESETQYF	TGTGCCAGCAGCTTAGGTGAGCGGGAGTCCGAGACCCAGTACTTC